The subject of this entry is one TCR beta chain. The target antigen is unknown. All patients experienced relapse after autologous stem cell transplantation, and brentuximab vedotin exposure was variable. Trimming removed 5 bases at V and 4 bases at J, with 17 bases between. The CDR3 sequence is 15 residues long. CDR1 is SGHAT and CDR2 is FQDESV in the germline V gene (reference sequence). This entry is derived from a study of PD-1 blockade in classical Hodgkin lymphoma. Across the study: Patients were given intravenous nivolumab, 3 mg/kg, every 2 weeks.

Findings and limits, study-wide: TCR diversity rose significantly by C4D1 in CD4+ but not CD8+ cells. Nivolumab initiation under 1 year post-ASCT meant exclusion.

The repertoire was sequenced with immunoSEQ multiplex PCR; TCRdb's copy has only in-frame clones and lacks some. The data contain 15,000 to 20,000 clones, 65% of them singletons. The sequencing here drew on peripheral blood mononuclear cells (PBMCs), taken before the second cycle of nivolumab. The sequence derives from a human donor with classical Hodgkin lymphoma. The V gene is TRBV11-1, the J gene TRBJ1-1; D is uncertain. The CDR3 DNA is TGTGCCAGCAGCGCGGACCCCGGGTCAATCACTGAAGCTTTCTTT. Translation: CASSADPGSITEAFF.